The source of this T cell receptor (beta chain) is a study of shared clonotypes between healthy human individuals. Looking at the study overall: Three plates were used per donor for CD4 naive, three for CD4 memory, two for CD8 naive and one for CD8 memory. Study-wide results and limits: Several donors shared about 5% of their naive CD4 clonotypes.

Genomic DNA (from each subset) was split evenly across several immunoSEQ plates. Assay used: immunoSEQ multiplex PCR; TCRdb lists only in-frame clones, some missing. The table includes about 2.1 million clones, just over 90% detected once. Positive CCR7 selection of CD45RO-negative cells yielded the naive CD8 cells, and terminally differentiated effector memory CD45RA+ cells were excluded. Only one count was recorded for this clone. Its antigen is undetermined. This clonotype was obtained from a man aged 18 to 30 in good health. Some clones in this sample may be carry-over from other donors' samples. The sample consisted of naive CD8+ T cells from PBMCs.

The CDR3 DNA is TGTGCCAGCAGCTTCTCGGGACACTTCTACGAGCAGTACTTC. Translation: CASSFSGHFYEQYF. The chain links TRBV13 to TRBJ2-7; tentatively, D is TRBD1 (6 bases). The germline gives CDR1 PRHDT, CDR2 FYEKMQ (reference sequence). V was shortened by 3 bases and J by 3 bases, with 12 bases between the two germline ends. The CDR3 covers 14 residues.